These 27 T cell receptor beta chains were sequenced from one sample in a study of T-cell reconstitution after alpha-beta-depleted transplantation in children. A library of TCRbeta sequences, prepared with unique molecular identifiers, was generated. MiXCR, applied by TCRdb to the PCR reads, yields one record per CDR3 protein. The table records about 610,000 distinct CDR3 sequences, 27% of them present only once. The sample in question was PBMCs, obtained before TCRalphabeta/CD19-depleted stem cell transplant. The source is a boy younger than two with Wiskott-Aldrich syndrome, due to receive a stem cell transplant.

The chain recombines TRBV7-8 with TRBJ1-2, with D hard to call. Per germline, CDR1 SGHVS and CDR2 FQNEAQ. This CDR3 is built from 12 residues. The ends were cut back, 5 bases at V and 2 bases at J, with 6 bases in the middle. CDR3 DNA sequence: TGTGCCAGCAGCGGCCCAAACTATGGCTACACCTTC. Its protein is CASSGPNYGYTF.

This clonotype has only a few counts. The V gene is TRBV29-1, the J gene TRBJ2-3, with D unclear. Looked up from germline, CDR1 is SQVTM and CDR2 is ANQGSEA. The CDR3 spans 14 residues. The V end lost 2 bases, the J end lost 4 bases, and 13 bases lay between the germline ends. The CDR3 here is CSVERHSKADTQYF. CDR3 sequence (DNA): TGCAGCGTTGAAAGACACAGCAAAGCAGATACGCAGTATTTT.

This clonotype was detected only a few times. V usage is TRBV5-1 and J usage is TRBJ2-3; 9 bases map to TRBD1. Trimming removed 4 bases from V and 5 bases from J; junction bases left unmatched: 5. The CDR3 has 14 amino acids. The germline CDR1 and CDR2 sequences are SGHRS and YFSETQ. The CDR3 spells CASSMTGGEDTQYF. CDR3 in DNA: TGCGCCAGCAGCATGACAGGGGGTGAAGATACGCAGTATTTT.

This clonotype has a handful of counts. DNA of the CDR3: TGTGCCATCGGACGACAGGGATCTTACATTCAGTACTTC. Protein product: CAIGRQGSYIQYF. The chain recombines TRBV10-3 with TRBJ2-4; TRBD1 agrees at 7 bases. V lost 8 bases to trimming and J lost 8 bases; unmatched junction nucleotides: 9. This CDR3 has 13 residues. The germline V gene encodes CDR1 ENHRY and CDR2 SYGVKD.

The sample holds a few counts of this clonotype. The chain uses TRBV20-1 and TRBJ1-2; no definite D call. The CDR3 extends over 11 amino acids. With 6 bases removed from V and 2 bases from J, the gap between germline ends came to 7 bases. CDR1 DFQATT and CDR2 SNEGSKA come from the germline V gene (reference sequence). CDR3: CSADGNYGYTF. DNA of the CDR3: TGCAGTGCCGACGGAAACTATGGCTACACCTTC.

Only a few counts were recorded for this clonotype. The chain has TRBV28 and TRBJ2-5; TRBD1 aligns across 8 bases. Germline V lookup: CDR1 MDHEN, CDR2 SYDVKM. J gave up 4 bases and V 1 base, and 2 bases lay outside the gene matches. The CDR3 is made up of 14 amino acids. CDR3 in amino acids: CASSLSTGGETQYF. The CDR3 DNA sequence: TGTGCCAGCAGTTTATCCACAGGGGGAGAGACCCAGTACTTC.

This clonotype has only a few counts. The rearrangement uses TRBV5-1 and TRBJ1-2; 12 bases are a match to TRBD1. CDR3 size: 16 residues. Trimming removed 0 bases from V and 4 bases from J; junction bases left unmatched: 4. Germline V gene lookup returns CDR1 SGHRS and CDR2 YFSETQ. DNA for the CDR3: TGCGCCAGCAGCTTGGGGCCGGGACAGGGGGCCTATGGCTACACCTTC. Protein sequence: CASSLGPGQGAYGYTF.

This rearrangement joins TRBV30 to TRBJ2-3; D is ambiguous. CDR3 length: 13 residues. The ends were cut back, 5 bases at V and 0 bases at J, with 9 bases in the middle. CDR1 and CDR2 (germline): GTSNPN, SVGIG (reference sequence). The CDR3 spells CAWEDGSTDTQYF. The DNA of the CDR3 is TGTGCCTGGGAGGACGGGAGCACAGATACGCAGTATTTT.

The chain combines TRBV5-1 with TRBJ2-3; no reliable D call. Trimming took 2 bases from V and 0 from J, leaving 10 bases between them. The length of the CDR3 is 15 residues. Germline lookup yields CDR1 SGHRS and CDR2 YFSETQ. In DNA form, the CDR3 reads TGCGCCAGCAGCTTATTGCCAGCTAGCACAGATACGCAGTATTTT. This encodes CASSLLPASTDTQYF.

The chain uses TRBV10-3 and TRBJ2-1; TRBD2 agrees at 8 bases. J gave up 6 bases and V 2 bases, and 3 bases lay outside the gene matches. The CDR3 consists of 14 residues. CDR1 is ENHRY and CDR2 is SYGVKD in the germline V gene. CDR3 DNA sequence: TGTGCCATCAGTGAGAAAGGGACTAGCAATGAGCAGTTCTTC. It translates to CAISEKGTSNEQFF.

The chain employs TRBV11-2 and TRBJ2-7, with 9 bases that match TRBD1. V dropped 1 base and J dropped 12; count of bases not matched to a gene: 13. The CDR3 length is 15 residues. Germline lookup yields CDR1 SGHAT and CDR2 FQNNGV. Written as DNA, the CDR3 is TGTGCCAGCAGCTTAGGTGGGACAGGGACCCCTCCTATGTACTTC. Translation: CASSLGGTGTPPMYF.

This clonotype was found once. V usage is TRBV5-1 and J usage is TRBJ2-6; no reliable D call. CDR1 is SGHRS, CDR2 YFSETQ, per germline. The V and J ends lost 1 base and 3 bases respectively, with 8 bases between them. The CDR3 is 15 residues long. CDR3 protein: CASSLWANGANVLTF. CDR3 nucleotide sequence: TGCGCCAGCAGCTTGTGGGCTAATGGGGCCAACGTCCTGACTTTC.

This clonotype was counted only a few times. This chain uses TRBV7-6 with TRBJ2-1, with TRBD2 identical over 11 bases. There are 15 residues in the CDR3. V shed 1 base, J shed 9 bases, and the junction held 5 bases outside the gene matches. The germline CDR1 and CDR2 sequences are SGHVS and FNYEAQ. CDR3 sequence: CASSLGTSGLSEQFF. The CDR3 DNA reads as TGTGCCAGCAGCTTAGGGACTAGCGGGCTTAGTGAGCAGTTCTTC.

This clonotype was counted only a few times. V usage is TRBV7-9 and J usage is TRBJ1-2, with D unresolved. The germline V gene has CDR1 SEHNR and CDR2 FQNEAQ (reference sequence). Trimming removed 4 bases from V and 1 base from J, with 4 bases in between. This CDR3 contains 12 residues. This CDR3 reads CASSYINYGYTF. CDR3 DNA: TGTGCCAGCAGCTACATTAACTATGGCTACACCTTC.

This chain links TRBV5-1 with TRBJ2-5, with 13 bases lining up with TRBD2. The CDR3 spans 16 residues. V dropped 4 bases and J dropped 9; count of bases not matched to a gene: 12. Germline V gene lookup returns CDR1 SGHRS and CDR2 YFSETQ. This CDR3 reads CASSPGLAGAQKAQYF. The CDR3 nucleotides read TGCGCCAGCAGCCCCGGACTAGCGGGAGCGCAAAAGGCCCAGTACTTC. Drawing the rest from reference TRBV5-1 and TRBJ2-5, the complete variable domain is KAGVTQTPRYLIKTRGQQVTLSCSPISGHRSVSWYQQTPGQGLQFLFEYFSETQRNKGNFPGRFSGRQFSNSRSEMNVSTLELGDSALYLCASSPGLAGAQKAQYFGPGTRLLVL.

The chain carries TRBV4-1 and TRBJ2-3; 9 bases are shared with TRBD1. Germline CDR1 reads MGHRA; CDR2 reads YSYEKL. V shed 3 bases, J shed 2 bases, and the junction held 12 bases outside the gene matches. CDR3 size: 18 residues. The CDR3 nucleotides are TGCGCCAGCAGCCAGTCTGTTGTCGGGACAGGGATCACAGATACGCAGTATTTT. This sequence encodes CASSQSVVGTGITDTQYF.

The V and J genes are TRBV5-1 and TRBJ2-1; D remains unclear. Trimming took 2 bases from V and 0 from J, leaving 12 bases between them. There are 16 residues in the CDR3. CDR1 SGHRS and CDR2 YFSETQ come from the germline V gene. DNA of the CDR3: TGCGCCAGCAGCTTAGGCCCTCGGAGCTCCTACAATGAGCAGTTCTTC. It yields the protein CASSLGPRSSYNEQFF. Using reference TRBV5-1 and TRBJ2-1 for the parts outside the CDR3, the full variable domain is KAGVTQTPRYLIKTRGQQVTLSCSPISGHRSVSWYQQTPGQGLQFLFEYFSETQRNKGNFPGRFSGRQFSNSRSEMNVSTLELGDSALYLCASSLGPRSSYNEQFFGPGTRLTVL.

The chain has TRBV5-1 and TRBJ2-1; 8 positions match TRBD1. The CDR3 loop spans 13 amino acids. The germline gives CDR1 SGHRS, CDR2 YFSETQ. The ends lost 1 base at V and 9 bases at J; junction bases unmatched: 3. In nucleotides, the CDR3 is TGCGCCAGCAGCTTGATGCAGGGGGCTGAGCAGTTCTTC. Translation: CASSLMQGAEQFF.

This clonotype has only a few counts. This chain uses TRBV5-1 with TRBJ1-6; D gene unclear. Germline lookup yields CDR1 SGHRS and CDR2 YFSETQ. This CDR3 region has 14 residues. V lost 4 bases and J lost 5, with 10 bases in between. The CDR3 reads CASSVASDNSPLHF. CDR3 sequence (DNA): TGCGCCAGCAGCGTGGCCTCTGATAATTCACCCCTCCACTTT. The full variable domain, rest sourced from reference TRBV5-1 and TRBJ1-6, is KAGVTQTPRYLIKTRGQQVTLSCSPISGHRSVSWYQQTPGQGLQFLFEYFSETQRNKGNFPGRFSGRQFSNSRSEMNVSTLELGDSALYLCASSVASDNSPLHFGNGTRLTVT.

The rearrangement uses TRBV5-1 and TRBJ1-2, with D uncertain. Trimming left V 4 bases short and J 5 bases short, with 12 bases between. The CDR3 is made up of 13 amino acids. CDR1 is SGHRS and CDR2 is YFSETQ in the germline V gene. The CDR3 DNA follows: TGCGCCAGCAGCCCGACGGAAACGTATGGCTACACCTTC. Translating gives CASSPTETYGYTF.

The chain couples TRBV7-8 to TRBJ1-2; TRBD1 might be the D (5 bases). The CDR3 has 12 amino acids. V gave up 5 bases and J gave up 6 bases, with 10 bases separating them. Germline values: CDR1 SGHVS, CDR2 FQNEAQ. The CDR3 coding sequence is TGTGCCAGCAGCCGAGACAGTAATGGCTACACCTTC. This codes for CASSRDSNGYTF.

V and J are TRBV5-4 and TRBJ2-2, with 12 bases aligning to TRBD1. The V and J ends lost 4 bases and 5 bases, in that order; junction bases with no gene match: 9. The CDR3 consists of 17 residues. The germline V gene encodes CDR1 SGHNT and CDR2 YYREEE (reference sequence). The CDR3, as DNA: TGTGCCAGCAGCGGACAGCTGGGACAGGGGGCTACCGGGGAGCTGTTTTTT. Translated, it gives CASSGQLGQGATGELFF.

The V call is TRBV24-1, the J call TRBJ2-5, with D possibly being TRBD1 (6 bases). Trimming stripped 6 bases from V and 5 bases from J, with 12 bases between. CDR3 size: 13 residues. CDR1 is KGHDR, CDR2 SFDVKD, per germline. The CDR3: CATSTGQGETQYF. The CDR3 DNA reads TGTGCCACCAGTACGGGTCAGGGGGAGACCCAGTACTTC.

This clonotype was seen just once. V usage is TRBV5-1 and J usage is TRBJ2-1; no clear D. Trimming removed 1 base from V and 0 bases from J, with 11 bases in between. CDR1 and CDR2 (germline): SGHRS, YFSETQ. The CDR3 has 16 amino acids. The CDR3 DNA sequence: TGCGCCAGCAGCTTGTTTCAGGATAGCTCCTACAATGAGCAGTTCTTC. This encodes CASSLFQDSSYNEQFF.

The V gene is TRBV7-2, the J gene TRBJ2-3, with D tentatively TRBD2 (6 bases). Between the trimmed V and J ends, which lost 0 bases and 0 bases, there was a span of 10 bases. Germline values: CDR1 SGHTA, CDR2 FQGNSA. CDR3 length: 16 amino acids. The CDR3 nucleotides are TGTGCCAGCAGCTTAGCGTGGAGGGCTAGCACAGATACGCAGTATTTT. Residues: CASSLAWRASTDTQYF. The full variable domain, completed using reference TRBV7-2 and TRBJ2-3, is GAGVSQSPSNKVTEKGKDVELRCDPISGHTALYWYRQSLGQGLEFLIYFQGNSAPDKSGLPSDRFSAERTGGSVSTLTIQRTQQEDSAVYLCASSLAWRASTDTQYFGPGTRLTVL.

Comment on this clonotype: The junction does not match germline at one end; this may be a read error. The chain carries TRBV5-1 and TRBJ2-7, with D hard to call. CDR3 length: 15 amino acids. Germline CDR1 SGHRS, CDR2 YFSETQ. The CDR3 spells CASSFKWDRFYAQYF. The CDR3 region has the DNA TGCGCCAGCAGCTTTAAGTGGGATCGTTTTTACGCGCAGTACTTC.

The gene calls are TRBV30 and TRBJ2-1; 8 bases line up with TRBD2. Per the germline V gene, CDR1 is GTSNPN and CDR2 is SVGIG (reference sequence). The CDR3 extends over 14 amino acids. Trimming took 1 base from V and 4 from J; bases not matched to a gene: 3. The CDR3, as DNA: TGTGCCTGGAGTGGTCGGGAGGGTTACAATGAGCAGTTCTTC. Translating it yields CAWSGREGYNEQFF. Using reference TRBV30 and TRBJ2-1 for the parts outside the CDR3, the full variable domain is SQTIHQWPATLVQPVGSPLSLECTVEGTSNPNLYWYRQAAGRGLQLLFYSVGIGQISSEVPQNLSASRPQDRQFILSSKKLLLSDSGFYLCAWSGREGYNEQFFGPGTRLTVL.